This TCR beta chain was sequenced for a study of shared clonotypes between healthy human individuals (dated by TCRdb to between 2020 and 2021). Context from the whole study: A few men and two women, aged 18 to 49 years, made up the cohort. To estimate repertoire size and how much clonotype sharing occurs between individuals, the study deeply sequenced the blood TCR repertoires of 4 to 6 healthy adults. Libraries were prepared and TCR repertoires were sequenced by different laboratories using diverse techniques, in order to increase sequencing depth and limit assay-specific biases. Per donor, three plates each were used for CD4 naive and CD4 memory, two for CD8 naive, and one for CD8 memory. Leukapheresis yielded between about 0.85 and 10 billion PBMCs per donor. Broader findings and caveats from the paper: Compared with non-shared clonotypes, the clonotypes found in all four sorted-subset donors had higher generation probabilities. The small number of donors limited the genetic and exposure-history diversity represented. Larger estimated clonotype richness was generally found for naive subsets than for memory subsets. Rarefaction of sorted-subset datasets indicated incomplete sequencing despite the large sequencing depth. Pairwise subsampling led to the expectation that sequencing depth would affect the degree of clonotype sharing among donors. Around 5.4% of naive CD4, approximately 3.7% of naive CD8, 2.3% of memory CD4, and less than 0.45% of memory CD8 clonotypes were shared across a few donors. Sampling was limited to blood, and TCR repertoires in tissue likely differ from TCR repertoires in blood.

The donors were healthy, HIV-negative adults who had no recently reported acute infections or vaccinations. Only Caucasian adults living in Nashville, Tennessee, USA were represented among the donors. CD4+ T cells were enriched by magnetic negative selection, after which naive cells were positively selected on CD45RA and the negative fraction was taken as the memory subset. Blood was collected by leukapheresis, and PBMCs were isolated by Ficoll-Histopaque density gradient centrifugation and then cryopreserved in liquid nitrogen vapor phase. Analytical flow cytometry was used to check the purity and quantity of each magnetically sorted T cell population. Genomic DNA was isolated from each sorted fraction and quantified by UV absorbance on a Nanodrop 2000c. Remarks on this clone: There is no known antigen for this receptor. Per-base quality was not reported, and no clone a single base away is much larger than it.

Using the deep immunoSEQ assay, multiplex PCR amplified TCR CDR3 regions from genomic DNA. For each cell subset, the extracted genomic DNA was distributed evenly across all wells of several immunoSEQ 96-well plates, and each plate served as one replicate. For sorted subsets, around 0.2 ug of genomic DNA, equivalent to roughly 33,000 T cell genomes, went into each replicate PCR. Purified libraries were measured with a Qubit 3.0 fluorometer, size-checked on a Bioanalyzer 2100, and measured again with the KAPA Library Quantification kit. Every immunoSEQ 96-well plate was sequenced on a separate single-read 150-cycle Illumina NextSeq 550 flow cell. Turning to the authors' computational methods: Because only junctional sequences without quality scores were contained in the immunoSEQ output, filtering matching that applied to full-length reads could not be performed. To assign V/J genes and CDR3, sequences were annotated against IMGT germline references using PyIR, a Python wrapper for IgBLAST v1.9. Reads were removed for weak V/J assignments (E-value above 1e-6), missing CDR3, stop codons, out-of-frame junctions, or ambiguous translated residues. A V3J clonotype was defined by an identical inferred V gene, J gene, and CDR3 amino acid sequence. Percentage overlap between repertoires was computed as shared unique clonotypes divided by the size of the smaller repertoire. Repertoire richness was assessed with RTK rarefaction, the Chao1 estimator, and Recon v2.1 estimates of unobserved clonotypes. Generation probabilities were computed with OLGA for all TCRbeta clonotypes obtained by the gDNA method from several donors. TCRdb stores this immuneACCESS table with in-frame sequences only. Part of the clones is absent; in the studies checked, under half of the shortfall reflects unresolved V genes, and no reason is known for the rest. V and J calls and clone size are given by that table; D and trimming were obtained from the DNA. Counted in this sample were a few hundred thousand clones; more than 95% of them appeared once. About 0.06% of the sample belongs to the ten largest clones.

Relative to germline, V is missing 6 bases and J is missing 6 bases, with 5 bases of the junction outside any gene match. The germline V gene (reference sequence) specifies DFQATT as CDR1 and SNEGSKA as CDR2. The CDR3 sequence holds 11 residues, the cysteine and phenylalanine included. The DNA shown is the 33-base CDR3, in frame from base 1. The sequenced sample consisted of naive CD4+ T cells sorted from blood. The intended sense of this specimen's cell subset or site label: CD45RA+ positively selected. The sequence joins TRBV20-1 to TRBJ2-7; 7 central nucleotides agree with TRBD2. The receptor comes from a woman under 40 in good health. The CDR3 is CSATAGFEQYF. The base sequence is TGCAGTGCCACAGCGGGATTCGAGCAGTACTTC.